The next 4 T cell receptor beta chains were all read from a single sample in a study of shared clonotypes between healthy human individuals. The assay was immunoSEQ multiplex PCR, and TCRdb's table has in-frame clones only and misses some. The table shows roughly 2.6 million clones, with around nine tenths occurring only once. Sequencing was done on a sample of naive CD4+ T cells sorted from blood. Subset given: CD45RA+ positively selected. The receptors were sampled from a man aged 18 to 30 in good health.

Written as DNA, the CDR3 is TGTGCCACCAGCAGAGAACAGGGGGCTGGAGAGACCCAGTACTTC. It codes for CATSREQGAGETQYF. The chain combines TRBV15 with TRBJ2-5; 9 nucleotides line up with TRBD1. CDR3 length: 15 amino acids. In germline, CDR1 is LNHNV, CDR2 YYDKDF (reference sequence). The ends lost 0 bases at V and 4 bases at J; junction bases unmatched: 3.

The V and J genes are TRBV5-4 and TRBJ2-1, with 9 bases matching TRBD1. The trim removed 4 bases at V and 4 bases at J, leaving 6 bases unmatched. Per germline, CDR1 SGHNT and CDR2 YYREEE (reference sequence). This CDR3 has 15 residues. CDR3 DNA sequence: TGTGCCAGCAGCAAAGACAGGGGGGATTACAATGAGCAGTTCTTC. It translates to CASSKDRGDYNEQFF.

The rearrangement uses TRBV10-3 and TRBJ2-2; the D gene is possibly TRBD1 (6 bases). Trimming stripped 6 bases from V and 3 bases from J, with 8 bases between. The length of the CDR3 is 13 residues. CDR1 and CDR2 from the germline V gene are ENHRY and SYGVKD. In nucleotides, the CDR3 is TGTGCCATCAGGGGGGCGGACACCGGGGAGCTGTTTTTT. Amino acid sequence: CAIRGADTGELFF.

V gene TRBV18 combines with J gene TRBJ1-1; 9 bases align to TRBD1. This CDR3 has 16 residues. Germline CDR1 KGHSH, CDR2 LQKENI. Trimming at V came to 3 bases and at J to 3 bases, leaving 8 bases not matched to a gene. The CDR3 protein is CASSPRTGDGHTEAFF. Here the CDR3 DNA reads TGTGCCAGCTCACCCAGGACAGGGGATGGGCACACTGAAGCTTTCTTT.